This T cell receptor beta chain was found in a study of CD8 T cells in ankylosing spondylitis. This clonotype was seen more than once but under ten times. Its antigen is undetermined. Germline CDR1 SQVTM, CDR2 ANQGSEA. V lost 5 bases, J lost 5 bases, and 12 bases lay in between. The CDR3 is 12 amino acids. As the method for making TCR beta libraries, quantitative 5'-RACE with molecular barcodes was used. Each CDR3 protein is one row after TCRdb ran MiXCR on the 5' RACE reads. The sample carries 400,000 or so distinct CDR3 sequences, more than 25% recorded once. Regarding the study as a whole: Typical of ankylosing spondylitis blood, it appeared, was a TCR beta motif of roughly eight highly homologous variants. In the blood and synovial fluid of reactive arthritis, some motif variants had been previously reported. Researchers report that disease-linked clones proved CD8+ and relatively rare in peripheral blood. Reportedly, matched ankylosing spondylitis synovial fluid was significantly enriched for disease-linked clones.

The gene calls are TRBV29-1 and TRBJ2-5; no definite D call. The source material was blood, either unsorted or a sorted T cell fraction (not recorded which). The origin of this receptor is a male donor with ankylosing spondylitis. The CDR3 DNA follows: TGCAGCGTTAAGAGAGGTGGGGAGACCCAGTACTTC. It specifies CSVKRGGETQYF. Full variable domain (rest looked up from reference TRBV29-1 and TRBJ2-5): SAVISQKPSRDICQRGTSLTIQCQVDSQVTMMFWYRQQPGQSLTLIATANQGSEATYESGFVIDKFPISRPNLTFSTLTVSNMSPEDSSIYLCSVKRGGETQYFGPGTRLLVL.